The sequence of this T cell receptor beta chain was determined in a study of blood T cells in healthy people across ages. General observations from the study: A strong correlation was found between TCR beta diversity and the percentage of naive T cells.

There are 16 residues in the CDR3. Germline V gives CDR1 MGHRA, CDR2 YSYEKL. Alongside a J-beta primer mix, a sample-barcoded 5' primer served in a second PCR lasting about 7 to 11 cycles. Every individual sample yielded 2.5 million or more paired-end reads (each containing CDR3). TCRdb re-called the 5' RACE reads with MiXCR, one entry per CDR3 protein. The data contain almost 1 million distinct CDR3 sequences, about 53% of them singletons. This clonotype was counted only a few times. The target antigen is unknown. The source of this sequence is a woman aged 55 to 70 in good health. The rearrangement uses TRBV4-1 and TRBJ2-5; D tentatively fits TRBD1 or TRBD2 (5 bases each). The J call is doubtful: the DNA matches TRBJ2-7 better. Sequenced material: blood. The CDR3 DNA follows: TGCGCCAGCAGCCAAGACGAGGGGTTTGTTCTCTACGAGCAGTACTTC. This codes for CASSQDEGFVLYEQYF.